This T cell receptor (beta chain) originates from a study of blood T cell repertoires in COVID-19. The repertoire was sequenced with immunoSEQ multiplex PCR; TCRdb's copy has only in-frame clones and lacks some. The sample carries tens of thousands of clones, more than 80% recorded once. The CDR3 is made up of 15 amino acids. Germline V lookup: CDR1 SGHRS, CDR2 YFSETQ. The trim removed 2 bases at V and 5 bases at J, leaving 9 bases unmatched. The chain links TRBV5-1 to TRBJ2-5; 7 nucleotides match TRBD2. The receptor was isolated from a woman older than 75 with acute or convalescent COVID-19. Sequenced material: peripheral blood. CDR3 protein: CASSLTSALGETQYF. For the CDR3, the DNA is TGCGCCAGCAGCTTAACTAGCGCTCTCGGGGAGACCCAGTACTTC.